This T cell receptor beta chain was recovered during a study of vaccination effects on CD4 cells after COVID-19. The V end was cut by 4 bases, the J end by 1 base, with 15 bases between. The germline CDR1 and CDR2 sequences are SGHRS and YFSETQ. The CDR3 has 16 amino acids. Whole-study results and caveats: In healthy vaccinees, only 1 of 255 vaccine-induced clones cross-reacted with common cold coronaviruses. Limitations: small convalescent group and missing early post-infection timepoints. Whether induced by infection or by vaccine, clones showed marked clonal contraction late after vaccination.

The method was immunoSEQ multiplex PCR; TCRdb's version includes in-frame clones alone and lacks a portion of them. Among about 26,000 clones, about 80% were seen once, and the ten largest hold around 6.5%. Viral peptide pool expansion of antigen-specific CD4+ T cells preceded sequencing in the ViraFEST assay. The culture ran for about 11 days, and then CD4+ T cells were isolated. The cohort was immunized with two doses of either the BNT162b2 or mRNA-1273 vaccine. A word on this clone: Its cognate antigen is unknown.

This sample comprised CD4+ T cells from PBMCs cultured with SARS-CoV-2 spike peptides, obtained after COVID-19 vaccination. The V gene is TRBV5-1, the J gene TRBJ2-1; D gene unclear. This TCR was sampled from a human donor who received a COVID-19 vaccine. Some clones in this sample may be carry-over from other donors' samples. The CDR3: CASSLDPAVSYNEQFF. Here the CDR3 DNA reads TGCGCCAGCAGCCTTGACCCTGCAGTGTCCTACAATGAGCAGTTCTTC.